The 19 T cell receptor beta chains below all came from one sample that was sequenced in a study of shared clonotypes between healthy human individuals. The table came from immunoSEQ multiplex PCR; TCRdb's copy has only in-frame clones and leaves some out. The sample contains over 1.4 million clones, roughly 96% of which appear only once. Sequencing input: naive CD4+ T cells sorted from blood. Subset noted: CD45RA+ positively selected. These TCRs come from a man aged 25-45 years in good health.

The rearrangement joins TRBV2 to TRBJ1-3; no definite D call. V shed 6 bases and J shed 4 bases, with 19 bases lying between them. Looked up from germline, CDR1 is SNHLY and CDR2 is FYNNEI. The CDR3 totals 16 residues. Here the CDR3 DNA reads TGTGCCAGCAGGGACCGGGCCCCCACTACCGGAAACACCATATATTTT. Amino acids: CASRDRAPTTGNTIYF.

This clone was counted once. V usage is TRBV7-9 and J usage is TRBJ2-3; 7 bases agree with TRBD1. The trim removed 2 bases at V and 3 bases at J, leaving 5 bases unmatched. The CDR3 consists of 15 residues. Germline V gene data show CDR1 as SEHNR and CDR2 as FQNEAQ (reference sequence). The CDR3 spells CASSLRGRETDTQYF. CDR3 nucleotides: TGTGCCAGCAGCTTAAGGGGGCGAGAAACAGATACGCAGTATTTT. Full variable domain (missing parts from reference TRBV7-9 and TRBJ2-3): DTGVSQNPRHKITKRGQNVTFRCDPISEHNRLYWYRQTLGQGPEFLTYFQNEAQLEKSRLLSDRFSAERPKGSFSTLEIQRTEQGDSAMYLCASSLRGRETDTQYFGPGTRLTVL.

The chain uses TRBV5-4 and TRBJ2-7; maybe TRBD1 (6 bases). The germline V and J ends were trimmed by 0 bases and 2 bases, with 12 bases remaining between them. Germline CDR1 reads SGHNT; CDR2 reads YYREEE (reference sequence). The length of the CDR3 is 15 residues. Written as DNA, the CDR3 is TGTGCCAGCAGCTTGGATTTGACAGGAACCTACGAGCAGTACTTC. It is translated as CASSLDLTGTYEQYF. Filled out from reference TRBV5-4 and TRBJ2-7, the complete variable domain reads ETGVTQSPTHLIKTRGQQVTLRCSSQSGHNTVSWYQQALGQGPQFIFQYYREEENGRGNFPPRFSGLQFPNYSSELNVNALELDDSALYLCASSLDLTGTYEQYFGPGTRLTVT.

The rearrangement joins TRBV7-9 to TRBJ1-3, with D possibly TRBD1 on 5 matching bases. CDR3 length equals 16 residues. Germline CDR1 SEHNR, CDR2 FQNEAQ (reference sequence). The germline V and J ends were trimmed by 5 bases and 4 bases, with 18 bases remaining between them. CDR3 DNA: TGTGCCAGCAGCCCCCGAGGGGCCACTGCAGGAAACACCATATATTTT. Protein: CASSPRGATAGNTIYF.

This rearrangement joins TRBV5-5 to TRBJ1-5, with D perhaps TRBD1 (6 bases). The CDR3 sequence is 17 residues long. The ends were cut back, 0 bases at V and 1 base at J, with 14 bases in the middle. Germline values: CDR1 SGHKS, CDR2 YYEKEE (reference sequence). This CDR3 is CASSLARNRVSNQPQHF. Written as DNA, the CDR3 is TGTGCCAGCAGCTTGGCACGTAACAGGGTGAGCAATCAGCCCCAGCATTTT.

This sequence joins TRBV11-3 and TRBJ2-3; D is perhaps TRBD1 (6 bases). Germline values: CDR1 SGHNT, CDR2 YENEEA. V lost 2 bases to trimming and J lost 3 bases, with 9 bases between them. The CDR3 has 14 amino acids. CDR3 DNA sequence: TGTGCCAGCAGCTTAAGTACAGGGACAGATACGCAGTATTTT. Protein: CASSLSTGTDTQYF.

V usage is TRBV18 and J usage is TRBJ2-2; D gene uncertain. Germline CDR1 reads KGHSH; CDR2 reads LQKENI. Trimming took 2 bases from V and 3 from J, leaving 4 bases between them. CDR3 size: 13 residues. In DNA form, the CDR3 reads TGTGCCAGCTCACCAGAGGACACCGGGGAGCTGTTTTTT. Translated: CASSPEDTGELFF.

The chain recombines TRBV11-3 with TRBJ2-1; D is possibly TRBD1 or TRBD2 (6 bases each). The length of the CDR3 is 17 residues. Germline V gene data show CDR1 as SGHNT and CDR2 as YENEEA. The V end was cut by 1 base, the J end by 3 bases, with 16 bases between. CDR3 amino acids: CASSLGWGDISYNEQFF. The CDR3, as DNA: TGTGCCAGCAGCTTAGGATGGGGGGACATAAGCTACAATGAGCAGTTCTTC. Looking up the rest from reference TRBV11-3 and TRBJ2-1 gives the full variable domain: EAGVVQSPRYKIIEKKQPVAFWCNPISGHNTLYWYLQNLGQGPELLIRYENEEAVDDSQLPKDRFSAERLKGVDSTLKIQPAELGDSAVYLCASSLGWGDISYNEQFFGPGTRLTVL.

The chain is built from TRBV9 and TRBJ2-7; 14 bases are shared with TRBD2. This CDR3 has 17 amino acids. CDR1 is SGDLS, CDR2 YYNGEE, per germline. The V gene end was trimmed by 1 base and the J gene end by 5 bases; junction bases not matched to a gene: 8. The CDR3 loop is CASSVTPGLAGDHEQYF. CDR3 sequence (DNA): TGTGCCAGCAGCGTAACGCCGGGACTAGCGGGAGACCACGAGCAGTACTTC.

This clone has just one count. The same CDR3 can be traced to other DNA sequences in this sample. This sequence joins TRBV5-1 and TRBJ1-4, with 8 bases that match TRBD1. The CDR3 totals 13 residues. Germline V gives CDR1 SGHRS, CDR2 YFSETQ. V was clipped by 2 bases and J by 7 bases; unmatched bases: 1. The CDR3 region has the DNA TGCGCCAGCAGCTTCGGACAGGGTGAAAAACTGTTTTTT. Encoded protein: CASSFGQGEKLFF.

The CDR3 coding sequence is TGTGCCAGCAGCCCCCGGACTAGCGGGGCTCTCAGTGAGCAGTTCTTC. It yields the protein CASSPRTSGALSEQFF. The chain couples TRBV7-8 to TRBJ2-1; the match to TRBD2 covers 12 bases. Trimming removed 5 bases from V and 9 bases from J; junction bases left unmatched: 11. The germline V gene encodes CDR1 SGHVS and CDR2 FQNEAQ. The CDR3 is 16 amino acids. The whole variable domain, filled in from reference TRBV7-8 and TRBJ2-1, reads GAGVSQSPRYKVAKRGQDVALRCDPISGHVSLFWYQQALGQGPEFLTYFQNEAQLDKSGLPSDRFFAERPEGSVSTLKIQRTQQEDSAVYLCASSPRTSGALSEQFFGPGTRLTVL.

In nucleotides, the CDR3 is TGTGCCAGCAGCGCGGACAGGGGGCTCTATGGCTACACCTTC. As protein: CASSADRGLYGYTF. The chain employs TRBV9 and TRBJ1-2, with 11 bases lining up with TRBD1. CDR1 SGDLS and CDR2 YYNGEE come from the germline V gene. Trimming at V came to 3 bases and at J to 4 bases, leaving 2 bases not matched to a gene. This CDR3 has 14 amino acids.

The gene calls are TRBV18 and TRBJ2-7; TRBD2 matches at 12 bases. This CDR3 comprises 17 residues. The V gene end was trimmed by 5 bases and the J gene end by 0 bases; junction bases not matched to a gene: 8. Germline V gene lookup returns CDR1 KGHSH and CDR2 LQKENI. CDR3 loop: CASSSLAGGPSSYEQYF. In nucleotides, the CDR3 is TGTGCCAGCTCATCCCTAGCGGGAGGGCCGAGCTCCTACGAGCAGTACTTC.

The V call is TRBV28, the J call TRBJ2-3; the match to TRBD1 covers 8 bases. This CDR3 region has 15 residues. Unmatched junction bases numbered 5, after V lost 4 bases and J lost 2 bases. The germline V gene encodes CDR1 MDHEN and CDR2 SYDVKM. CDR3: CASSSPGQDTDTQYF. The CDR3 DNA is TGTGCCAGCAGTTCGCCGGGACAGGACACAGATACGCAGTATTTT.

The chain recombines TRBV7-2 with TRBJ2-7; 7 positions agree with TRBD1. The germline V gene has CDR1 SGHTA and CDR2 FQGNSA. V lost 4 bases and J lost 0; bases outside the gene matches: 9. This CDR3 has 16 residues. This chain's CDR3 is CASSSYRWDSSYEQYF. In DNA form, the CDR3 reads TGTGCCAGCAGCTCCTACCGCTGGGACAGCTCCTACGAGCAGTACTTC. Based on the CDR3 plus reference TRBV7-2 and TRBJ2-7, the full variable domain is GAGVSQSPSNKVTEKGKDVELRCDPISGHTALYWYRQSLGQGLEFLIYFQGNSAPDKSGLPSDRFSAERTGGSVSTLTIQRTQQEDSAVYLCASSSYRWDSSYEQYFGPGTRLTVT.

The rearrangement links TRBV28 to TRBJ1-5, with a weak D call TRBD1 (6 bases). Trimming took 3 bases from V and 6 from J, leaving 12 bases between them. Looked up from germline, CDR1 is MDHEN and CDR2 is SYDVKM. The CDR3 has 14 amino acids. The CDR3 DNA follows: TGTGCCAGCAGTTTTGGGGCAGGGGTTCAGCCCCAGCATTTT. As protein: CASSFGAGVQPQHF.

This chain links TRBV29-1 with TRBJ2-1; 8 bases are shared with TRBD1. Trimming removed 4 bases from V and 7 bases from J; junction bases left unmatched: 9. Germline CDR1 SQVTM, CDR2 ANQGSEA. The CDR3 has 14 amino acids. As DNA, the CDR3 is TGCAGCGTTGGGACAGGGATGACGGCGAATGAGCAGTTCTTC. Protein: CSVGTGMTANEQFF.

The chain links TRBV5-1 to TRBJ2-2, with unresolved D. CDR3 size: 16 residues. The germline gives CDR1 SGHRS, CDR2 YFSETQ. The V end was cut by 0 bases, the J end by 1 base, with 10 bases between. Here the CDR3 DNA reads TGCGCCAGCAGCTTGGGCCTCTTAAAGAACACCGGGGAGCTGTTTTTT. It codes for CASSLGLLKNTGELFF.

The chain employs TRBV28 and TRBJ2-7; D not certain. From germline, CDR1 is MDHEN and CDR2 SYDVKM. The V gene lost 2 bases and the J gene lost 5 bases, with 13 bases spanning the gap. The CDR3 has 14 amino acids. CDR3 DNA sequence: TGTGCCAGCAGTTTACCATTCTTGATACACGAGCAGTACTTC. As protein: CASSLPFLIHEQYF.